This TCR beta chain was sequenced in a study of blood T cell repertoires in COVID-19. At the level of the study: Acute and convalescent COVID-19 samples came from the United States, Italy and Spain.

Participants reported their clinical history, and cohort assignment relied on those reports. Per the original data handling: Scientists estimated how many nucleated cells there were by amplifying reference gene primers. Assay: immunoSEQ multiplex PCR; the TCRdb copy retains only in-frame clones and omits some. The DNA was the basis for D and trimming; V, J and clone size are from that table. The top ten hold 9.5% to 11% of the sample, which has under 200,000 clones, roughly four fifths seen once. This CDR3 is built from 14 residues. The V gene end was trimmed by 6 bases and the J gene end by 1 base; junction bases not matched to a gene: 7. CDR1 SQVTM and CDR2 ANQGSEA come from the germline V gene.

Sequencing was carried out using PBMCs or T cells enriched from blood (not recorded which). The sequence was collected from a man aged 45-65 years who had recovered from COVID-19. V usage is TRBV29-1 and J usage is TRBJ1-1; 8 bases fit TRBD1. The CDR3 DNA follows: TGCAGCGTCCAGGGGGCAGGGGGGAACACTGAAGCTTTCTTT. This encodes CSVQGAGGNTEAFF. The complete variable domain, with remaining parts taken from reference TRBV29-1 and TRBJ1-1, reads SAVISQKPSRDICQRGTSLTIQCQVDSQVTMMFWYRQQPGQSLTLIATANQGSEATYESGFVIDKFPISRPNLTFSTLTVSNMSPEDSSIYLCSVQGAGGNTEAFFGQGTRLTVV.